A single sample gave rise to the 18 T cell receptor beta chains below, sequenced in a study of OX40 agonist ivuxolimab in advanced cancers. The data were produced by immunoSEQ multiplex PCR, yet TCRdb's version contains in-frame clones alone and is incomplete. The data show 40,000 to 50,000 clones, with around four fifths seen just once and approximately 16% held by the top ten. Specimen: CD4+ or CD8+ T cells sorted from blood, collected in a trial of the OX40 agonist ivuxolimab. The source is an adult with an advanced solid tumor such as melanoma, head and neck, liver or kidney cancer.

This clone was picked up one time. The genes are TRBV28 and TRBJ2-1, with D possibly TRBD2 on 6 matching bases. CDR1 and CDR2 from the germline V gene are MDHEN and SYDVKM. This CDR3 region has 15 residues. The V end was cut by 6 bases, the J end by 8 bases, with 20 bases between. CDR3 protein: CASRLQEGPADEQFF. The CDR3 DNA follows: TGTGCCAGCAGGCTCCAGGAGGGCCCCGCAGATGAGCAGTTCTTC.

The chain carries TRBV11-3 and TRBJ2-7; 7 positions agree with TRBD1. Germline CDR1 SGHNT, CDR2 YENEEA. V was clipped by 8 bases and J by 2 bases; unmatched bases: 18. This CDR3 spans 17 amino acids. The CDR3 DNA sequence: TGTGCCAGCTCCGGATGGACAACAGGGGTTGGGGCCTACGAGCAGTACTTC. This codes for CASSGWTTGVGAYEQYF.

The V call is TRBV21-1, the J call TRBJ2-7; TRBD1 was called by the table and not checked on the DNA. TRBV21-1 is reported as a pseudogene. The CDR3 is 20 amino acids. The CDR3 DNA reads as TGTGCCAGCAGCAAGCCGGAGGAACTTTACCGGGACAGACGCTCCTACGAGCAGTACTTC. As protein: CASSKPEELYRDRRSYEQYF.

V usage is TRBV5-6 and J usage is TRBJ2-1, with no clear D. The germline CDR1 and CDR2 sequences are SGHDT and YYEEEE. V gave up 0 bases and J gave up 4 bases, with 5 bases separating them. CDR3 length: 13 amino acids. The CDR3 loop is CASSLVLYNEQFF. The CDR3 nucleotides read TGTGCCAGCAGCTTGGTACTGTACAATGAGCAGTTCTTC.

The gene calls are TRBV13 and TRBJ2-7; 7 nucleotides match TRBD2. Looked up from germline, CDR1 is PRHDT and CDR2 is FYEKMQ (reference sequence). Germline trimming cut 0 bases from V and 3 bases from J; bases unmatched to any gene: 8. This CDR3 is built from 16 residues. CDR3 DNA: TGTGCCAGCAGCTTAGGCCTGGCGGGAGTCGTCTACGAGCAGTACTTC. Its protein is CASSLGLAGVVYEQYF.

The gene calls are TRBV29-1 and TRBJ2-7; D possibly corresponds to TRBD1 (6 bases). The V gene lost 2 bases and the J gene lost 2 bases, with 16 bases spanning the gap. From germline, CDR1 is SQVTM and CDR2 ANQGSEA. The CDR3 length is 15 residues. Here the CDR3 DNA reads TGCAGCGTTGAAACAGTCCAGGGGATAACCTACGAGCAGTACTTC. It yields the protein CSVETVQGITYEQYF.

The chain recombines TRBV7-8 with TRBJ2-3; possibly TRBD2 for D (5 bases). Trimming stripped 4 bases from V and 0 bases from J, with 17 bases between. Germline lookup yields CDR1 SGHVS and CDR2 FQNEAQ. The CDR3 covers 17 residues. The CDR3 is CASSSPGSGASTDTQYF. The DNA for the CDR3 is TGTGCCAGCAGCTCCCCGGGAAGCGGCGCTAGCACAGATACGCAGTATTTT. Filled out from reference TRBV7-8 and TRBJ2-3, the complete variable domain reads GAGVSQSPRYKVAKRGQDVALRCDPISGHVSLFWYQQALGQGPEFLTYFQNEAQLDKSGLPSDRFFAERPEGSVSTLKIQRTQQEDSAVYLCASSSPGSGASTDTQYFGPGTRLTVL.

This sequence joins TRBV9 and TRBJ2-7; no clear D gene. V was trimmed by 6 bases and J by 2 bases, leaving 27 bases between them. The CDR3 is made up of 18 amino acids. The germline V gene encodes CDR1 SGDLS and CDR2 YYNGEE. CDR3 sequence (DNA): TGTGCCAGCACGACCAGAGGCCCTCTCTTCGAAGGCACCTACGAGCAGTACTTC. Translating gives CASTTRGPLFEGTYEQYF.

V is TRBV15 and J is TRBJ1-2; D is unresolved. Germline CDR1 and CDR2: LNHNV and YYDKDF (reference sequence). The length of the CDR3 is 14 residues. The germline V and J ends were trimmed by 6 bases and 0 bases, with 11 bases remaining between them. The CDR3 region is CATRNPYSNYGYTF. The CDR3 nucleotides read TGTGCCACCAGAAACCCCTACTCTAACTATGGCTACACCTTC.

This chain connects TRBV27 to TRBJ2-1; 15 bases are a match to TRBD2. The CDR3 totals 17 residues. The V segment lost 0 bases and the J segment 3 bases; nucleotides outside the gene matches: 0. CDR1 MNHEY and CDR2 SMNVEV come from the germline V gene (reference sequence). CDR3 residues: CASSLSGLAGGYNEQFF. CDR3 in DNA: TGTGCCAGCAGTTTATCGGGACTAGCGGGAGGCTACAATGAGCAGTTCTTC.

The rearrangement joins TRBV28 to TRBJ2-3; maybe TRBD2 (7 bases). The CDR3 sequence is 17 residues long. V shed 4 bases and J shed 2 bases, with 19 bases lying between them. The germline V gene has CDR1 MDHEN and CDR2 SYDVKM. The DNA for the CDR3 is TGTGCCAGCAGTTCGGCCTGGTTGGGGGGGCCCACAGATACGCAGTATTTT. It is translated as CASSSAWLGGPTDTQYF.

The V call is TRBV4-1, the J call TRBJ1-4; TRBD1 aligns across 8 bases. Germline assignment: CDR1 MGHRA and CDR2 YSYEKL. J gave up 4 bases and V 4 bases, and 11 bases lay outside the gene matches. This CDR3 is 17 amino acids long. Written as DNA, the CDR3 is TGCGCCAGCAGCCCCTTAAACCAGGGGGCAAATAATGAAAAACTGTTTTTT. Amino acid sequence: CASSPLNQGANNEKLFF.

The chain has TRBV5-6 and TRBJ2-1; unclear D gene. This CDR3 comprises 14 residues. CDR1 and CDR2 from the germline V gene are SGHDT and YYEEEE. Trimming removed 2 bases from V and 6 bases from J, with 12 bases in between. Here the CDR3 DNA reads TGTGCCAGCAGCTTCGTCGGCAATCCCAATGAGCAGTTCTTC. Protein: CASSFVGNPNEQFF.

V usage is TRBV27 and J usage is TRBJ1-2; D remains unclear. The germline V and J ends were trimmed by 6 bases and 5 bases, with 10 bases remaining between them. The CDR3 length is 12 residues. Germline values: CDR1 MNHEY, CDR2 SMNVEV (reference sequence). The CDR3 DNA is TGTGCCAGCAGCCGGATTGGATATGGCTACACCTTC. As protein: CASSRIGYGYTF.

CDR3 in DNA: TGTGCCAGCAGTTTTGTGGGGAACTATGGCTACACCTTC. Its protein product is CASSFVGNYGYTF. This chain connects TRBV28 to TRBJ1-2; D unclear. This CDR3 contains 13 residues. Germline-derived CDR1 and CDR2 are MDHEN and SYDVKM. V lost 3 bases and J 2 bases, leaving 7 bases between the germline ends.

The rearrangement joins TRBV11-2 to TRBJ2-3; no clear D gene. V was trimmed by 8 bases and J by 0 bases, leaving 12 bases between them. This CDR3 is built from 14 residues. Germline V gene sequence: CDR1 SGHAT, CDR2 FQNNGV. CDR3 in DNA: TGTGCCAGCCTACAGCCTTCTAGCACAGATACGCAGTATTTT. Its translation is CASLQPSSTDTQYF.

V is TRBV7-6 and J is TRBJ2-7; tentatively, D is TRBD1 (7 bases). Germline CDR1 SGHVS, CDR2 FNYEAQ. Trimming cost V 1 base and J 1 base, with 14 bases left between them. The CDR3 runs 16 residues. CDR3 sequence (DNA): TGTGCCAGCAGCTTAGGCGGCGGGACAGCGTCCTACGAGCAGTACTTC. Amino acids: CASSLGGGTASYEQYF.

The V gene is TRBV6-6, the J gene TRBJ2-7; no clear D gene. Germline CDR1 reads MNHNY; CDR2 reads SVGAGI (reference sequence). CDR3 size: 13 residues. Trimming stripped 2 bases from V and 6 bases from J, with 11 bases between. The CDR3 bases are TGTGCCAGCAGTTACGGATCTGGGTTCGAGCAGTACTTC. This gives the protein CASSYGSGFEQYF.